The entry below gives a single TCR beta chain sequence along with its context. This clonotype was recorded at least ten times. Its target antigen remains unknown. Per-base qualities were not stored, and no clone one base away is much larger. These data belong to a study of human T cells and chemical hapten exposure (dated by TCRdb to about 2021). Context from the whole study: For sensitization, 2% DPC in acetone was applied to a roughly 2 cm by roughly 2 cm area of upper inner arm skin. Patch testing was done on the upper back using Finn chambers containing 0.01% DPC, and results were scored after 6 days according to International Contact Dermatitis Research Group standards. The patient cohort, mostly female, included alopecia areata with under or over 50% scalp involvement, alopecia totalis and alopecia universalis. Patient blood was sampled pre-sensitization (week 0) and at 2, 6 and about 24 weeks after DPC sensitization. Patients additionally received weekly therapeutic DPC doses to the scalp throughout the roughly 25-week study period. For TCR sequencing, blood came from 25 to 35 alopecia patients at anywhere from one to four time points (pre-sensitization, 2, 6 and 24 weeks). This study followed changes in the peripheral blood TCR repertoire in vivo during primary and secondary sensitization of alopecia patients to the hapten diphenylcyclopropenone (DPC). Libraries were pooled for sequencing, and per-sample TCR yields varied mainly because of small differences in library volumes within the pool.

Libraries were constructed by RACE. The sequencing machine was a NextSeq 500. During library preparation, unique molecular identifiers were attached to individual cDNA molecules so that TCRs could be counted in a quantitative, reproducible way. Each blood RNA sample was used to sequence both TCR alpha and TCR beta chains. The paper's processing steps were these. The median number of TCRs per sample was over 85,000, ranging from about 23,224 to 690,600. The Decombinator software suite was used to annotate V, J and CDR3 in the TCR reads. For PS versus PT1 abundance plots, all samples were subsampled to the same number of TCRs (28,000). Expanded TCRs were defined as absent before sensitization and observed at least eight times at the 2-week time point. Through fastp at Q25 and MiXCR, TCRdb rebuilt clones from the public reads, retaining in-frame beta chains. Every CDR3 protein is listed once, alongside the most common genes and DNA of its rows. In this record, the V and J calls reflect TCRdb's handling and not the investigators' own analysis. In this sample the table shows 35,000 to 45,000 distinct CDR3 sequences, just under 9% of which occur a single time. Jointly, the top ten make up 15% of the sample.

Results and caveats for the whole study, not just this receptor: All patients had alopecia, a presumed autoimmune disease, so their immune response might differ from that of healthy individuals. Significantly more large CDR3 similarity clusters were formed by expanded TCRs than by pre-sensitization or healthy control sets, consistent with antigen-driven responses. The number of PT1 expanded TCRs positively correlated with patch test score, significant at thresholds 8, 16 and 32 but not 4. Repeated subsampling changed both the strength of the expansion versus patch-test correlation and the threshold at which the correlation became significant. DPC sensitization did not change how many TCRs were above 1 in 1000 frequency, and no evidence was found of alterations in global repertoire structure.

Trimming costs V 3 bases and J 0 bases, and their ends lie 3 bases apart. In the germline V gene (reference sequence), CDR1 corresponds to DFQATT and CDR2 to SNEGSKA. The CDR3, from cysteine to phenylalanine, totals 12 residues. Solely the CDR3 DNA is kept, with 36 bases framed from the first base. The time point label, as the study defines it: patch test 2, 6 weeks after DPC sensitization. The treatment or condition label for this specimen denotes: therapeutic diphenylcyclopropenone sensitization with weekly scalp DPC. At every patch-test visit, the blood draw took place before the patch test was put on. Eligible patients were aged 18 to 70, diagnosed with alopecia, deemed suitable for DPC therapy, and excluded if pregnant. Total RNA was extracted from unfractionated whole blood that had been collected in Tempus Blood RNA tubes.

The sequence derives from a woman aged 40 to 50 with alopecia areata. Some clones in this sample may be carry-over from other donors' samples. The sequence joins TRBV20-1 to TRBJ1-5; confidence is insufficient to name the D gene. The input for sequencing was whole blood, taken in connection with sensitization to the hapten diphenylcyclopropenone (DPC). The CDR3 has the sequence CSARDSNQPQHF. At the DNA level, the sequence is TGCAGTGCTAGGGATAGCAATCAGCCCCAGCATTTT.